The 20 T cell receptor beta chains below all came from one sample that was sequenced in a study of T-cell memory formation after mild COVID-19. TCRdb ran MiXCR on the 5' RACE reads and lists one entry per CDR3 protein. Found here are about 620,000 distinct CDR3 sequences, over 15% of them singletons; the top ten hold around 12%. The material sequenced was PBMCs or a T cell subset sorted from them (not recorded which). The source is an adult woman who had mild COVID-19 (a few samples of this study predate the infection). Cell type and time point are not known.

The chain employs TRBV15 and TRBJ2-7; no reliable D call. V lost 0 bases, J lost 6 bases, and 15 bases lay in between. The CDR3 contains 15 residues. Germline V CDR1 and CDR2: LNHNV, YYDKDF (reference sequence). The CDR3 protein is CATSRDLDLPTEQYF. In DNA, the CDR3 is TGTGCCACCAGCAGAGATTTAGATTTGCCAACCGAGCAGTACTTC.

The J gene is TRBJ2-1, the V gene TRBV29-1, with 7 nucleotides matching TRBD2. CDR1 SQVTM and CDR2 ANQGSEA come from the germline V gene. CDR3 length: 14 residues. Trimming at V came to 7 bases and at J to 3 bases, leaving 9 bases not matched to a gene. CDR3 nucleotides: TGCAGCGCCGGAGGGACTACGGGCTACAATGAGCAGTTCTTC. Its protein product is CSAGGTTGYNEQFF.

In this sample, this clonotype turned up a few times. This chain joins TRBV7-8 and TRBJ2-1; 11 nucleotides agree with TRBD2. V lost 5 bases and J lost 7; bases outside the gene matches: 7. Germline CDR1 is SGHVS and CDR2 is FQNEAQ. The CDR3 runs 15 residues. CDR3 region: CASSLSGGAFNEQFF. The CDR3 bases are TGTGCCAGCAGCCTTAGCGGGGGGGCCTTTAATGAGCAGTTCTTC.

The DNA of the CDR3 is TGTGCCAGCAGTTACCCCGCAGGGGGAGGGAACACTGAAGCTTTCTTT. It specifies CASSYPAGGGNTEAFF. The chain recombines TRBV6-6 with TRBJ1-1; 7 nucleotides line up with TRBD1. Germline-derived CDR1 and CDR2 are MNHNY and SVGAGI (reference sequence). Trimming removed 2 bases from V and 1 base from J; junction bases left unmatched: 7. This CDR3 has 16 amino acids.

The V gene is TRBV4-3, the J gene TRBJ2-6, with 14 nucleotides matching TRBD2. The CDR3 runs 19 residues. After removal of 2 bases from V and 2 bases from J, the junction contained 5 bases not matched to a gene. Germline CDR1 LGHNA, CDR2 YSLEER. The CDR3 here is CASSQKPGLAGAGANVLTF. CDR3 coding DNA: TGCGCCAGCAGCCAAAAACCGGGACTAGCGGGAGCTGGGGCCAACGTCCTGACTTTC.

The chain has TRBV12-3 or TRBV12-4 and TRBJ2-1; D is unclear. Trimming shortened V by 7 bases and J by 6 bases, and 13 bases separated the two germline ends. CDR3 length: 13 residues. The chain's CDR3 is CASTIRVINEQFF. The CDR3 DNA reads as TGTGCCAGCACCATAAGGGTGATCAATGAGCAGTTCTTC.

This clonotype was counted between two and nine times. The chain couples TRBV9 to TRBJ2-5, with D unclear. V shed 3 bases and J shed 5 bases, with 14 bases lying between them. CDR1 and CDR2 (germline): SGDLS, YYNGEE. The CDR3 length is 14 residues. The CDR3 loop reads CASSADPGTETQYF. The CDR3 nucleotides read TGTGCCAGCAGCGCGGACCCCGGTACGGAGACCCAGTACTTC.

This clonotype was seen a few times. CDR3 coding DNA: TGTGCCAGCAGCTTACAACAGGGGGCATTCGTCGCAGATACGCAGTATTTT. It translates to CASSLQQGAFVADTQYF. The chain carries TRBV7-9 and TRBJ2-3; 9 nucleotides match TRBD1. Germline V gives CDR1 SEHNR, CDR2 FQNEAQ (reference sequence). With V trimmed by 2 bases and J by 4 bases, 10 bases remained unmatched. CDR3 length: 17 residues.

The V gene is TRBV5-6, the J gene TRBJ2-1; 7 bases agree with TRBD1. The V and J ends lost 4 bases and 9 bases, in that order; junction bases with no gene match: 10. The CDR3 contains 14 residues. Germline CDR1 and CDR2: SGHDT and YYEEEE. CDR3 loop: CASSPGQSIFEQFF. The DNA for the CDR3 is TGTGCCAGCAGCCCGGGACAGTCCATTTTTGAGCAGTTCTTC.

The gene calls are TRBV20-1 and TRBJ1-5, with 7 bases identical to TRBD1. V was pared by 5 bases and J by 4 bases, with 8 bases of the junction left unmatched. Germline lookup yields CDR1 DFQATT and CDR2 SNEGSKA (reference sequence). The CDR3 spans 14 residues. The CDR3 nucleotides read TGCAGTGCTTTAGGGGGGACAGCTAATCAGCCCCAGCATTTT. It is translated as CSALGGTANQPQHF.

J is TRBJ1-5 and V is TRBV3-1; D remains ambiguous. CDR3 length equals 14 residues. The V gene's germline CDR1 is LGHDT and CDR2 YNNKEL (reference sequence). Trimming took off 4 bases at V and 7 bases at J, with 14 bases between the two ends. The CDR3 loop reads CASSPVRGGQPQHF. DNA of the CDR3: TGTGCCAGCAGCCCCGTTCGGGGTGGCCAGCCCCAGCATTTT.

The chain recombines TRBV7-6 with TRBJ2-1; 13 bases map to TRBD2. CDR1 and CDR2 (germline): SGHVS, FNYEAQ. V was pared by 1 base and J by 7 bases, with 7 bases of the junction left unmatched. The CDR3 totals 17 residues. The CDR3 reads CASSLDYWTSGGNEQFF. The CDR3 DNA reads as TGTGCCAGCAGCTTAGACTATTGGACTAGCGGGGGAAATGAGCAGTTCTTC.

Comment on this clonotype: At one of its ends the junction is not consistent with the germline gene, which may arise from a read error. V gene TRBV4-3 combines with J gene TRBJ2-7; no firm D call. The CDR3 length is 12 residues. In germline, CDR1 is LGHNA, CDR2 YSLEER. The CDR3 sequence is CASSQVIVSEHF. The CDR3 DNA follows: TGCGCCAGCAGCCAAGTAATTGTATCTGAGCACTTC.

The table lists this clonotype with many counts. The rearrangement links TRBV29-1 to TRBJ1-1, with D perhaps TRBD1 (5 bases). This CDR3 has 13 residues. Trimming cost V 4 bases and J 3 bases, with 12 bases left between them. Germline CDR1 reads SQVTM; CDR2 reads ANQGSEA. The CDR3 nucleotides read TGCAGCGTTGGGGTGCGGGGGGACACTGAAGCTTTCTTT. This gives the protein CSVGVRGDTEAFF.

The chain recombines TRBV2 with TRBJ2-1, with D unresolved. V was clipped by 9 bases and J by 7 bases, with 19 bases between them. Germline CDR1 SNHLY, CDR2 FYNNEI. There are 14 residues in the CDR3. Written as DNA, the CDR3 is TGTGCCAGAAGTACCACAAGCAGTGTAAATGAGCAGTTCTTC. It encodes CARSTTSSVNEQFF.

The chain couples TRBV7-6 to TRBJ1-4; D unresolved. The CDR3 has 15 amino acids. Looked up from germline, CDR1 is SGHVS and CDR2 is FNYEAQ. V was pared by 5 bases and J by 4 bases, with 14 bases between. The CDR3 DNA reads as TGTGCCAGCAGCCCGACCAGTCACTATAATGAAAAACTGTTTTTT. This sequence encodes CASSPTSHYNEKLFF.

The chain employs TRBV5-1 and TRBJ2-1, with 13 bases fitting TRBD2. V was pared by 0 bases and J by 13 bases, with 19 bases of the junction left unmatched. The CDR3 sequence is 19 residues long. Germline loops: CDR1 SGHRS, CDR2 YFSETQ. The CDR3 region has the DNA TGCGCCAGCAGCTTGGGGACTAGCGGGGGCAGAGGAGGAAGGGGTGGTCAGTTCTTC. This codes for CASSLGTSGGRGGRGGQFF.

The chain combines TRBV3-1 with TRBJ2-5, with 10 nucleotides matching TRBD2. V lost 1 base to trimming and J lost 2 bases; unmatched junction nucleotides: 4. CDR1 is LGHDT and CDR2 is YNNKEL in the germline V gene (reference sequence). The CDR3 contains 16 residues. The CDR3 reads CASSQALAGAQETQYF. Written as DNA, the CDR3 is TGTGCCAGCAGCCAAGCCCTAGCGGGAGCTCAAGAGACCCAGTACTTC.

This clonotype has a handful of counts. The J gene is TRBJ2-3, the V gene TRBV4-1, with D maybe TRBD1 (5 bases). V was cut by 4 bases and J by 1 base, with 15 bases left in between. This CDR3 region has 16 residues. Per germline, CDR1 MGHRA and CDR2 YSYEKL. The CDR3 nucleotides read TGCGCCAGCAGCCCGGTAGGGGCCGTGGGCACAGATACGCAGTATTTT. It specifies CASSPVGAVGTDTQYF.

The chain uses TRBV7-2 and TRBJ2-5; D gene uncertain. CDR1 and CDR2 (germline): SGHTA, FQGNSA. This CDR3 is 12 amino acids long. V lost 6 bases to trimming and J lost 4 bases, with 9 bases between them. CDR3 DNA: TGTGCCAGCAGGACATTGGGAGAGACCCAGTACTTC. It encodes CASRTLGETQYF.